This T cell receptor (beta chain) emerged from a study of blood T cells in healthy people across ages. A second PCR, run for about 7 to 12 cycles, used a sample-barcoded 5' primer plus a J-beta primer mix. TCRdb itself ran the 5' RACE reads through MiXCR, one entry per CDR3 protein. The table shows roughly 1,100,000 distinct CDR3 sequences, with under 30% occurring only once. Germline CDR1 is SGHRS and CDR2 is YFSETQ. Trimming took off 5 bases at V and 6 bases at J, with 10 bases between the two ends. The CDR3 is made up of 12 amino acids. These data also featured in a second study, about T cells of mothers and their children. As that study records: Unrelated pairs and related pairs have their TCR recombination output shaped similarly by thymic selection. Slightly, though not significantly, more overlap was seen in related than in unrelated mother-child pairs.

The sequenced sample consisted of blood. The rearrangement uses TRBV5-1 and TRBJ2-3, with a weak D call TRBD2 (6 bases). This TCR was recovered from a girl aged 2 to 10 in good health. The CDR3 sequence is CASRASGDTQYF. The CDR3, as DNA: TGCGCCAGCAGAGCCAGCGGGGATACGCAGTATTTT.